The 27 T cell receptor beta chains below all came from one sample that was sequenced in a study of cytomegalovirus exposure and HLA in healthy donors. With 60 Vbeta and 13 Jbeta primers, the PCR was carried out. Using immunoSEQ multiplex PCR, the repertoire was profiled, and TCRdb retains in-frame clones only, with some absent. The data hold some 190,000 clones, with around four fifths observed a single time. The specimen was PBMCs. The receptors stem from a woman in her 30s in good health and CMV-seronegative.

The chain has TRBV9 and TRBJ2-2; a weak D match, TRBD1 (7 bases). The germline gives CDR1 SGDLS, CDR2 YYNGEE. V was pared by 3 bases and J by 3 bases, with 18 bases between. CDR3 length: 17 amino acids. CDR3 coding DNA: TGTGCCAGCAGCGCTCCGGGCAGGGGGGCGGACACCGGGGAGCTGTTTTTT. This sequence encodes CASSAPGRGADTGELFF.

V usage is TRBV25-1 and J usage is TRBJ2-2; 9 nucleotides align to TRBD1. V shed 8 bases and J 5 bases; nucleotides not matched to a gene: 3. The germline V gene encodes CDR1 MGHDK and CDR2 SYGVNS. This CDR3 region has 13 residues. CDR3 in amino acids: CASQGQGTGELFF. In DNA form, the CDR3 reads TGTGCCAGCCAGGGACAGGGTACCGGGGAGCTGTTTTTT.

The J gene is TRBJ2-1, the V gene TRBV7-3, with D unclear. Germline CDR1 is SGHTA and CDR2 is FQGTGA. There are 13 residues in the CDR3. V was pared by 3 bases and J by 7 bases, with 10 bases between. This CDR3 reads CASSFGPVNEQFF. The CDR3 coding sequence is TGTGCCAGCAGCTTCGGTCCGGTAAATGAGCAGTTCTTC. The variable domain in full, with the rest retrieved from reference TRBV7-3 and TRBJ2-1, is GAGVSQTPSNKVTEKGKYVELRCDPISGHTALYWYRQSLGQGPEFLIYFQGTGAADDSGLPNDRFFAVRPEGSVSTLKIQRTERGDSAVYLCASSFGPVNEQFFGPGTRLTVL.

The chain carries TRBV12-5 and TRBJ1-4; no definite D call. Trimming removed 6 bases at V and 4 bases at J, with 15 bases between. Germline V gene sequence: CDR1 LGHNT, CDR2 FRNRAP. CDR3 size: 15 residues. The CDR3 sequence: CASGPSQDFNEKLFF. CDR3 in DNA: TGTGCTAGTGGCCCTTCCCAGGATTTTAATGAAAAACTGTTTTTT.

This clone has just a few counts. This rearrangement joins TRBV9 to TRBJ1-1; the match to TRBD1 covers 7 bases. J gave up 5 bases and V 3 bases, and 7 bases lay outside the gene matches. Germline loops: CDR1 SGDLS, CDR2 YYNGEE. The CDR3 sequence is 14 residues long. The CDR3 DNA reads TGTGCCAGCAGCGGGGACAGCTTTGGGACTGAAGCTTTCTTT. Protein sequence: CASSGDSFGTEAFF.

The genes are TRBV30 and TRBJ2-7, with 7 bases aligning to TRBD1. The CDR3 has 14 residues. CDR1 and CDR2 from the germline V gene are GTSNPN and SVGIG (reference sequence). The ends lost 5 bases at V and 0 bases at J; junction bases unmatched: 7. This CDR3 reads CAWVPGTVSYEQYF. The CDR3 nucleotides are TGTGCCTGGGTTCCGGGGACAGTCTCCTACGAGCAGTACTTC.

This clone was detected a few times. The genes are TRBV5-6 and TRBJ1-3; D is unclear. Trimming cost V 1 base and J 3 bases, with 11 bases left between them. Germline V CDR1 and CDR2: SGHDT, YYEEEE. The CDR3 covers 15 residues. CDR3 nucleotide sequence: TGTGCCAGCAGCTTGCCTCCGCAGATTGGAAACACCATATATTTT. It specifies CASSLPPQIGNTIYF.

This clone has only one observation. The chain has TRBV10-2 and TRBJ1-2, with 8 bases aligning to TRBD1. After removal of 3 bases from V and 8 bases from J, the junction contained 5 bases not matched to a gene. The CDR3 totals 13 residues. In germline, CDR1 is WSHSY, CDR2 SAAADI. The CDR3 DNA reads TGCGCCAGCAGTGACTTACAGGGGGGGGGCTACACCTTC. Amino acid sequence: CASSDLQGGGYTF.

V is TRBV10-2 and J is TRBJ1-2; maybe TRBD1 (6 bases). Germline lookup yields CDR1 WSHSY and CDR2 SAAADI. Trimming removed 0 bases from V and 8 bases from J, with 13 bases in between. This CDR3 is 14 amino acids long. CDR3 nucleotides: TGCGCCAGCAGTGAGTCGGGACACCGACTGGGCTACACCTTC. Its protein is CASSESGHRLGYTF.

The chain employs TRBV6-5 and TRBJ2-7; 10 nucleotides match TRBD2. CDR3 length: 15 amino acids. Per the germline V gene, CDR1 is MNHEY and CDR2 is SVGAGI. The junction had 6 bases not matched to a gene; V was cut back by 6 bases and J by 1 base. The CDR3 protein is CASSHGLAASYEQYF. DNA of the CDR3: TGTGCCAGCAGCCACGGACTAGCGGCTTCCTACGAGCAGTACTTC.

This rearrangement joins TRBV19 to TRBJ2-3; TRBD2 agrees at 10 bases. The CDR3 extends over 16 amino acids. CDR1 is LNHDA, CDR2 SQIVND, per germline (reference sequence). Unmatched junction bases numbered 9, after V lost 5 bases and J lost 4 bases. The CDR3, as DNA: TGTGCCAGTAGTTTTCAAGCGGGGGGGCGGTCAGATACGCAGTATTTT. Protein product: CASSFQAGGRSDTQYF.

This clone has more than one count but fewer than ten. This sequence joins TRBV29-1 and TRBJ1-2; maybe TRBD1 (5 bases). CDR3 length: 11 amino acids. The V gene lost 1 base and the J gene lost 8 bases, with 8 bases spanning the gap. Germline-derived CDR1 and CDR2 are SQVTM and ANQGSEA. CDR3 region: CSVEVRGGYTF. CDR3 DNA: TGCAGCGTTGAAGTCCGGGGGGGCTACACCTTC.

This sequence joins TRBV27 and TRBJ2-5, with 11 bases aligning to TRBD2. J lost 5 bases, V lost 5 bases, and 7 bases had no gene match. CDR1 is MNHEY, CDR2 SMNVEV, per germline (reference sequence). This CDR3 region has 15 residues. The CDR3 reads CASSTLSGGAETQYF. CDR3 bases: TGTGCCAGCAGTACCCTTAGCGGGGGGGCGGAGACCCAGTACTTC.

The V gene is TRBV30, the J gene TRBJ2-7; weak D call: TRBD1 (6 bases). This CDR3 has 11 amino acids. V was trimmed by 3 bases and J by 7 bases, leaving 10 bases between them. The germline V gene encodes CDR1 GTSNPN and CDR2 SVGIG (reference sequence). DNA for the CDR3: TGTGCCTGGAGCAGGGGAAATGAGCAGTACTTC. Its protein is CAWSRGNEQYF. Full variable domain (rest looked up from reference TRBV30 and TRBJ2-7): SQTIHQWPATLVQPVGSPLSLECTVEGTSNPNLYWYRQAAGRGLQLLFYSVGIGQISSEVPQNLSASRPQDRQFILSSKKLLLSDSGFYLCAWSRGNEQYFGPGTRLTVT.

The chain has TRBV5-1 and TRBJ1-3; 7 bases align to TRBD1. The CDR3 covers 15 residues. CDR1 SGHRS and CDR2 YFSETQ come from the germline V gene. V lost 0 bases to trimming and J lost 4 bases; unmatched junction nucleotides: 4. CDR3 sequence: CASSLDRGSGNTIYF. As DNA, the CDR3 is TGCGCCAGCAGCTTGGACAGGGGTTCGGGAAACACCATATATTTT. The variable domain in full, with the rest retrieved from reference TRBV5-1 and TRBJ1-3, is KAGVTQTPRYLIKTRGQQVTLSCSPISGHRSVSWYQQTPGQGLQFLFEYFSETQRNKGNFPGRFSGRQFSNSRSEMNVSTLELGDSALYLCASSLDRGSGNTIYFGEGSWLTVV.

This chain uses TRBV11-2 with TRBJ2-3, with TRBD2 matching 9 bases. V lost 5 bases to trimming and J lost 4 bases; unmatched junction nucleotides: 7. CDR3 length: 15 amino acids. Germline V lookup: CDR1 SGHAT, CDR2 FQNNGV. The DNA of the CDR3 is TGTGCCAGCAGCCCCCCTAGCGGGGCCGCAGATACGCAGTATTTT. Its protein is CASSPPSGAADTQYF. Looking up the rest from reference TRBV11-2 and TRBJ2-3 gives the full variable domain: EAGVAQSPRYKIIEKRQSVAFWCNPISGHATLYWYQQILGQGPKLLIQFQNNGVVDDSQLPKDRFSAERLKGVDSTLKIQPAKLEDSAVYLCASSPPSGAADTQYFGPGTRLTVL.

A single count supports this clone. For the CDR3, the DNA is TGTGCCAGCAGTTTAGGGGGACAGGGGGCGGTTGGCTACACCTTC. This translates into CASSLGGQGAVGYTF. This sequence joins TRBV27 and TRBJ1-2; 12 bases align to TRBD1. V lost 2 bases, J lost 7 bases, and 5 bases stayed unmatched. Germline CDR1 and CDR2: MNHEY and SMNVEV (reference sequence). This CDR3 spans 15 amino acids.

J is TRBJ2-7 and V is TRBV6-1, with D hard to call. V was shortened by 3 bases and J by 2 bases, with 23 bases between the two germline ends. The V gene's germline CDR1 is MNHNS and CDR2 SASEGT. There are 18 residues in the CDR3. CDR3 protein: CASSDSVWRSNHAYEQYF. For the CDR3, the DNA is TGTGCCAGCAGTGATAGTGTATGGAGATCTAATCACGCCTACGAGCAGTACTTC.

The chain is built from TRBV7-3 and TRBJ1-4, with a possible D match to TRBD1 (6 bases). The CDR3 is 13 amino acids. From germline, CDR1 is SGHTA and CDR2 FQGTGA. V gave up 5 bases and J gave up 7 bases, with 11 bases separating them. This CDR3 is CASSVGAGEKLFF. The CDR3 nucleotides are TGTGCCAGCAGCGTGGGGGCGGGTGAAAAACTGTTTTTT.

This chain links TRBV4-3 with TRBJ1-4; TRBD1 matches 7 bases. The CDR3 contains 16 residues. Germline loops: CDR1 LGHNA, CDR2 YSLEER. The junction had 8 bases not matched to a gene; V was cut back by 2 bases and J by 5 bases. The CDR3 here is CASSQQAARGNEKLFF. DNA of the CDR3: TGCGCCAGCAGCCAACAAGCCGCCAGGGGGAATGAAAAACTGTTTTTT.

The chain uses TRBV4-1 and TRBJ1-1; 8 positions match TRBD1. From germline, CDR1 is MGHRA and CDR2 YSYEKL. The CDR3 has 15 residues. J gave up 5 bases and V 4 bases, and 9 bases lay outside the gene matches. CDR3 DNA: TGCGCCAGCAGCCCAGGACAGGGACGTGTAACTGAAGCTTTCTTT. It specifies CASSPGQGRVTEAFF.

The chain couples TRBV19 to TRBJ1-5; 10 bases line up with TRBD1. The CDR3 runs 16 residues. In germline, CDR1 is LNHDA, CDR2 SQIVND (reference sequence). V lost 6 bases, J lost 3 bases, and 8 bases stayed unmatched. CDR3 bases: TGTGCCAGTAGCCGGGACAGGGGAGCTGACAATCAGCCCCAGCATTTT. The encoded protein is CASSRDRGADNQPQHF.

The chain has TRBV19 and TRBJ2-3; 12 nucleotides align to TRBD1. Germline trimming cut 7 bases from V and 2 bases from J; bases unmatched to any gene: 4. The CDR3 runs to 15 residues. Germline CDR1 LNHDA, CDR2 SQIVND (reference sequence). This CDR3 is CASTGTGGHTDTQYF. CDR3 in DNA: TGTGCCAGTACCGGGACAGGGGGCCACACAGATACGCAGTATTTT.

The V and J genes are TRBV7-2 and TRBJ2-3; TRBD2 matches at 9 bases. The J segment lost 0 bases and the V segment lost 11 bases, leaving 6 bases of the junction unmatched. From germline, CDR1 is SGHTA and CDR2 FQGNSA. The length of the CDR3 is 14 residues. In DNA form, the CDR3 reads TGTGCCGGCGGGGGGGCCGGTAGCACAGATACGCAGTATTTT. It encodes CAGGGAGSTDTQYF.

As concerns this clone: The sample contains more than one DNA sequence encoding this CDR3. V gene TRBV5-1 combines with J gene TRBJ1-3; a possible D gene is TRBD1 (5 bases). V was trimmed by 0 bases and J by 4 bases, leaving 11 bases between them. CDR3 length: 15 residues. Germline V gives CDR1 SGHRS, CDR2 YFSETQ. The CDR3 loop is CASSLVAGSGNTIYF. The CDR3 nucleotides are TGCGCCAGCAGCTTGGTAGCAGGGTCCGGAAACACCATATATTTT.

CDR3 amino acids: CASSLGGTLGTEAFF. The CDR3 DNA sequence: TGTGCCAGCAGCTTGGGCGGGACTCTCGGAACTGAAGCTTTCTTT. The chain joins TRBV5-5 to TRBJ1-1; maybe TRBD1 (5 bases). Per germline, CDR1 SGHKS and CDR2 YYEKEE (reference sequence). This CDR3 contains 15 residues. V lost 0 bases to trimming and J lost 5 bases, with 14 bases between them.

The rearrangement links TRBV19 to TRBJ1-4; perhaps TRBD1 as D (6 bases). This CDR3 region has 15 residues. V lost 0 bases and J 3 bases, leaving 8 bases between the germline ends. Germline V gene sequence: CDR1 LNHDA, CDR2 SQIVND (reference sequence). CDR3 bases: TGTGCCAGTAGTATAGATGGGGGCCCTAATGAAAAACTGTTTTTT. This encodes CASSIDGGPNEKLFF.